This TCR beta chain was profiled in a study of T-cell reconstitution after alpha-beta-depleted transplantation in children. General study findings and limits: About two months after transplant, alpha-beta T cells reportedly came from several hundred expanded graft clones. Among T cells one year after transplant, newly produced cells accounted for most counts and diversity. Day-60 TCRbeta diversity that was high in some patients was derived from surviving recipient T cells and thymic progenitors.

This clonotype was seen a handful of times. Its cognate antigen is unknown. This CDR3 has 14 residues. Per germline, CDR1 DFQATT and CDR2 SNEGSKA (reference sequence). V was cut by 5 bases and J by 0 bases, with 8 bases left in between. TCRbeta library construction was performed incorporating unique molecular identifiers. Each CDR3 protein is one row after TCRdb ran MiXCR on the PCR reads. The data contain some 260,000 distinct CDR3 sequences, roughly a quarter of them singletons. The rearrangement uses TRBV20-1 and TRBJ2-6; D is uncertain. This clonotype was obtained from a female patient aged 2 to 10 who had a stem cell transplant for congenital amegakaryocytic thrombocytopenia, so the T cells may come from the graft donor. The specimen comprised PBMCs, mostly from graft donor cells, sampled 360 days after TCRalphabeta/CD19-depleted stem cell transplant. In DNA, the CDR3 is TGCAGTGCTCACCAGGCCTCTGGGGCCAACGTCCTGACTTTC. Translating it yields CSAHQASGANVLTF.